A selection of T cell receptor beta chains follows, all from one sample in a study of T cell responses to AZD1222 COVID-19 vaccine. Sequenced by immunoSEQ multiplex PCR; TCRdb stores in-frame clones only, minus some. The sample holds 46,000 or so clones, around 90% seen once. This specimen consisted of peripheral blood, obtained 28 days after the second AZD1222 dose. The receptors were sampled from an adult who received the AZD1222 COVID-19 vaccine. Both conserved end residues are part of each CDR3. A D gene is named only where the DNA matches it firmly. Expanded clones get a size class; other rows say once, few or many, or leave the size out.

J: TRBJ1-1; V: TRBV6-2/TRBV6-3; size: NA; D: TRBD1; CDR3: CASSDRGLNTEAFF; DNA: TGTGCCAGCAGCGATAGGGGGCTGAACACTGAAGCTTTCTTT
J: TRBJ1-5; V: TRBV5-1; size: NA; D: NA; CDR3: CASSYDTGPQHF; DNA: TGCGCCAGCAGCTACGACACCGGGCCCCAGCATTTT
J: TRBJ1-1; V: TRBV24-1; size: NA; D: TRBD1; CDR3: CATSDRDSPLTTEAFF; DNA: TGTGCCACCAGTGATAGGGACAGCCCCTTAACCACTGAAGCTTTCTTT
J: TRBJ2-7; V: TRBV2; size: NA; D: NA; CDR3: CASSEAWAYEQYF; DNA: TGTGCCAGCAGTGAAGCCTGGGCCTACGAGCAGTACTTC
J: TRBJ2-7; V: TRBV29-1; size: NA; D: TRBD1; CDR3: CSVEGQGTYEQYF; DNA: TGCAGCGTTGAAGGACAGGGTACCTACGAGCAGTACTTC
J: TRBJ1-1; V: TRBV13; size: NA; D: TRBD1; CDR3: CASSPGTANTEAFF; DNA: TGTGCCAGCAGCCCTGGGACAGCGAACACTGAAGCTTTCTTT
J: TRBJ2-3; V: TRBV11-2; size: NA; D: TRBD2; CDR3: CASRVGGARTDTQYF; DNA: TGTGCCAGCAGAGTCGGGGGGGCGCGGACAGATACGCAGTATTTT
J: TRBJ2-7; V: TRBV5-8; size: NA; D: TRBD1; CDR3: CASSFQGAGEQYF; DNA: TGTGCCAGCAGCTTCCAGGGGGCAGGGGAGCAGTACTTC
J: TRBJ1-6; V: TRBV7-9; size: NA; D: NA; CDR3: CASSLPVSPLHF; DNA: TGTGCCAGCAGCTTACCTGTATCACCCCTCCACTTT
J: TRBJ1-1; V: TRBV28; size: once; D: NA; CDR3: CASSPKWFSGLNTEAFF; DNA: TGTGCCAGCAGTCCCAAATGGTTTTCAGGATTGAACACTGAAGCTTTCTTT
J: TRBJ2-2; V: TRBV11-2; size: NA; D: TRBD2; CDR3: CASSVGLAGVFGELFF; DNA: TGTGCCAGCAGCGTGGGACTAGCGGGGGTGTTCGGGGAGCTGTTTTTT
J: TRBJ1-1; V: TRBV19; size: NA; D: TRBD1; CDR3: CASSIDRQGVNTEAFF; DNA: TGTGCCAGTAGTATCGATAGACAGGGAGTGAACACTGAAGCTTTCTTT
J: TRBJ1-4; V: TRBV27; size: NA; D: NA; CDR3: CASSSGGAREKLFF; DNA: TGTGCCAGCAGTTCCGGGGGGGCCAGGGAAAAACTGTTTTTT
J: TRBJ2-3; V: TRBV5-6; size: NA; D: NA; CDR3: CASSLAQSDTQYF; DNA: TGTGCCAGCAGCTTGGCGCAGTCAGATACGCAGTATTTT
J: TRBJ1-5; V: TRBV9; size: NA; D: NA; CDR3: CASSATGTGNQPQHF; DNA: TGTGCCAGCAGCGCAACCGGGACGGGGAATCAGCCCCAGCATTTT
J: TRBJ1-6; V: TRBV4-3; size: NA; D: NA; CDR3: CASSQDRDWGSPLHF; DNA: TGCGCCAGCAGCCAAGATCGGGATTGGGGTTCACCCCTCCACTTT
J: TRBJ2-3; V: TRBV19; size: NA; D: NA; CDR3: CASSIRGGSGTDTQYF; DNA: TGTGCCAGTAGTATTAGAGGAGGGTCGGGGACAGATACGCAGTATTTT